The sample holds many counts of the clone carrying this T cell receptor (beta chain). This record comes from a study of identical twins. With template switching, a universal primer site was added, and the cDNA carried unique molecular identifiers. Each CDR3 protein is one row after TCRdb ran MiXCR on the 5' RACE reads. The data hold around 250,000 distinct CDR3 sequences, with about 13% observed a single time. The CDR3 length is 15 residues. V was cut by 1 base and J by 0 bases, with 7 bases left in between. Germline assignment: CDR1 SNHLY and CDR2 FYNNEI. This sample also belongs to another study, concerning yellow fever vaccine responses in identical twins.

The receptor comes from a woman between 18 and 30 years old in good health. The chain carries TRBV2 and TRBJ1-5, with D uncertain. The sequenced sample was memory (CD45RO+) T cells sorted from blood. The CDR3 bases are TGTGCCAGCAGTGAAGGCAGTTATAGCAATCAGCCCCAGCATTTT. This gives the protein CASSEGSYSNQPQHF.